Given below is one TCR beta chain in context. The ends were cut back, 0 bases at V and 6 bases at J, with 15 bases in the middle. There are 15 residues in the CDR3. Per germline, CDR1 SGDLS and CDR2 YYNGEE. The source of the sample is a study of PD-L1 blockade in urothelial cancer. Study in general: Atezolizumab therapy began for patients in 2014, dosed at 1,200 mg intravenously every 3 weeks. Each patient had 0 to 3 earlier chemotherapy regimens. Samples came from 3 weeks, at the second dose, and 6 weeks into treatment.

Assay: immunoSEQ multiplex PCR; the TCRdb copy retains only in-frame clones and omits some. In the table there are around 87,000 clones, over 65% of which are singletons. Time point described: peripheral blood 6 weeks after treatment start. The number of samples from each patient was between 1 and 8, taken pretreatment and on-treatment. This material consisted of PBMCs, taken around atezolizumab (anti-PD-L1) treatment. This chain connects TRBV9 to TRBJ1-2; D is unclear. The TCR comes from a man in his sixties or seventies with urothelial cancer. The CDR3 DNA reads TGTGCCAGCAGCGTAGCGTTCGGGGAGGTTAATGGCTACACCTTC. Translated, it gives CASSVAFGEVNGYTF.